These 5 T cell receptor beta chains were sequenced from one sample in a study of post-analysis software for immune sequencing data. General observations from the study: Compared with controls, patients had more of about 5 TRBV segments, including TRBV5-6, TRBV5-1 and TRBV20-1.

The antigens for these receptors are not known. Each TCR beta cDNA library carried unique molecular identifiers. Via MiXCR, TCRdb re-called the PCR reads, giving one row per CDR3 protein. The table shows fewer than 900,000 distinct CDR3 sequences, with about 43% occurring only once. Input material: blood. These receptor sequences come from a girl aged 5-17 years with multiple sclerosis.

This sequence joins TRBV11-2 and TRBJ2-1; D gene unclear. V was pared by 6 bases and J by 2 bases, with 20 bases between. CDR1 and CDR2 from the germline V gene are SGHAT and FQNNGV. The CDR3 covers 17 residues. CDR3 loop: CASSPTVRQGPYNEQFF. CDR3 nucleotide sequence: TGTGCCAGCAGTCCAACGGTGCGCCAAGGCCCCTACAATGAGCAGTTCTTC.

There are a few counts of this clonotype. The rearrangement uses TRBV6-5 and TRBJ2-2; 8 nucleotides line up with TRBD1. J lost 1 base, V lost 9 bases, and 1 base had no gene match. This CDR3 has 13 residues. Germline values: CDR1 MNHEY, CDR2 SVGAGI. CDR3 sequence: CASGTGNTGELFF. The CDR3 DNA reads TGTGCCAGTGGGACAGGGAACACCGGGGAGCTGTTTTTT.

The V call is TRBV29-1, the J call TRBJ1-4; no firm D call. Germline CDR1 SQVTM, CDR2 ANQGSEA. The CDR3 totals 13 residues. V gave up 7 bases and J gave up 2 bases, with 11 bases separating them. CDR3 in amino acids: CSASVLTNEKLFF. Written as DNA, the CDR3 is TGCAGCGCTAGCGTTTTGACTAATGAAAAACTGTTTTTT.

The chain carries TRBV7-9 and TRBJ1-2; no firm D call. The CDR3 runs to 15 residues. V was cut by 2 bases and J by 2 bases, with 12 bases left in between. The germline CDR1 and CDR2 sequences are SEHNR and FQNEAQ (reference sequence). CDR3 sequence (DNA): TGTGCCAGCAGCTTATGGACGGAAAGAAACTATGGCTACACCTTC. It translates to CASSLWTERNYGYTF.

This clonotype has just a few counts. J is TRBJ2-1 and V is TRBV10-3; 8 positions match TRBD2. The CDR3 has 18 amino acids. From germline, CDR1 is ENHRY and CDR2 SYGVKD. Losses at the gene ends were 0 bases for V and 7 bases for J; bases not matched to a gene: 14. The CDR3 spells CAISESNLVQRERNEQFF. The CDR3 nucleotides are TGTGCCATCAGTGAGTCGAACTTGGTCCAGCGGGAGAGGAATGAGCAGTTCTTC.